The T cell receptor (beta chain) under discussion was sequenced for a study of blood T cell repertoires in COVID-19. Study summary: Samples representing acute and convalescent COVID-19 were sourced from the United States, Italy and Spain. PBMCs, B-cell-depleted T cells, or T cells provided the cDNA or gDNA that made up the material.

Germline V gene lookup returns CDR1 SGHTA and CDR2 FQGNSA. This CDR3 spans 15 amino acids. V was clipped by 4 bases and J by 7 bases, with 14 bases between them. Seattle-derived patients entered the study during active infection and were followed longitudinally. In the study's own analysis: Researchers report that nucleated cell counts were estimated from reference gene primer amplification. Generated by immunoSEQ multiplex PCR, the TCRdb table keeps only in-frame clones and is missing some. That table is the source of V, J and clone size, and D and trimming were worked out from the DNA. The sample contains 350,000 to 450,000 clones, 70% to 90% of which appear only once.

This receptor was obtained from a woman between 35 and 50 years old with COVID-19, enrolled during active disease. Sequenced: peripheral blood. The chain couples TRBV7-2 to TRBJ1-6; no clear D gene. Here the CDR3 DNA reads TGTGCCAGCAGCTCAATCCCGGGAGCAAATTCACCCCTCCACTTT. The encoded protein is CASSSIPGANSPLHF.